The source of this T cell receptor (beta chain) is a study of tumor-infiltrating lymphocytes in primary liver carcinoma. Study context: The patients had histopathologically diagnosed primary liver carcinoma, and their disease was treated by surgical resection. Sequenced samples came back with roughly 3.5 to 8 million productive TCRbeta reads, and the counts looked alike across tissue types. The neoplasms were of stage T1-T3 N0M0, with dimensions of roughly 4 to 11 cm across.

This clonotype was found once. The antigen remains undetermined. The authors took blood RNA from unsorted whole blood and also extracted germline DNA. Study outcomes and limitations: Blood's top-250-clone fraction was significantly lower than that of tumors (p = 0.039).

A primer matching the constant region was used to make TCR beta cDNA from approximately 0.45 ug of total RNA. Generation of the TCR beta libraries relied on three nested multiplex PCR rounds using slightly modified ARM-PCR. Rounds one and two of PCR, each of 10 cycles, were primed with TRBV1-TRBV30 forward primers and a C-beta reverse primer. TCRdb used MiXCR to reprocess the multiplex PCR reads, holding one entry per CDR3 protein. The sample has approximately 300,000 distinct CDR3 sequences; about 62% are singletons. V was cut by 1 base and J by 1 base, with 11 bases left in between. The CDR3 has 15 residues. Germline CDR1 and CDR2: SGHNT and YYREEE (reference sequence).

The sequenced sample consisted of peripheral blood. The TCR originated in a middle-aged man with primary liver carcinoma and hepatitis B virus infection. The rearrangement uses TRBV5-4 and TRBJ1-2; no reliable D call. The CDR3 reads CASSLFSTNNYGYTF. The CDR3 nucleotides are TGTGCCAGCAGCTTGTTCTCGACAAATAACTATGGCTACACCTTC.